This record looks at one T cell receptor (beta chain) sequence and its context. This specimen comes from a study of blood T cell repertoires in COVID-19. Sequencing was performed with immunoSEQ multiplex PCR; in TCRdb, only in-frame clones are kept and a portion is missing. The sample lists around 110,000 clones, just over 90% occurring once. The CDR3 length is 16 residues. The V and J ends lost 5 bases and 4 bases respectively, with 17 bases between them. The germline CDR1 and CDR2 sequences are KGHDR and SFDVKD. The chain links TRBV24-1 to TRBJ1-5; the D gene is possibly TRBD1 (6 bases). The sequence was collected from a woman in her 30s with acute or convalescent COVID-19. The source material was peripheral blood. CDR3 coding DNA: TGTGCCACCAGTGCTGGGACGGGCAGGGGAAATCAGCCCCAGCATTTT. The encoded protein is CATSAGTGRGNQPQHF.